A single sample gave rise to the 8 T cell receptor beta chains below, sequenced in a study of shared T cell receptors in the human thymus. Method: immunoSEQ multiplex PCR; TCRdb's copy keeps in-frame clones and lacks some. Among hundreds of thousands of clones listed, approximately 87% were seen once. The same data also went into a second study, on human thymus T cells.

Sequences were obtained from thymocytes. The receptors derive from a boy in the first two years of life with a congenital heart defect.

The CDR3 coding sequence is TGCGCCAGCAGCCAAGATAGGCAAGGGACTTATAATTCACCCCTCCACTTT. As protein: CASSQDRQGTYNSPLHF. The chain combines TRBV4-3 with TRBJ1-6; possible D gene TRBD1, 5 bases. CDR1 LGHNA and CDR2 YSLEER come from the germline V gene. Trimming shortened V by 0 bases and J by 4 bases, and 13 bases separated the two germline ends. CDR3 length: 17 amino acids.

This clone has only one observation. The rearrangement joins TRBV9 to TRBJ2-3; possibly TRBD1 for D (5 bases). The V and J ends lost 2 bases and 2 bases respectively, with 21 bases between them. The V gene's germline CDR1 is SGDLS and CDR2 YYNGEE. This CDR3 is built from 18 residues. CDR3 region: CASSVGWGRATDTDTQYF. The CDR3 coding sequence is TGTGCCAGCAGCGTTGGGTGGGGCAGGGCAACCGACACAGATACGCAGTATTTT.

The chain carries TRBV11-2 and TRBJ1-2, with unresolved D. The germline gives CDR1 SGHAT, CDR2 FQNNGV. Trimming shortened V by 5 bases and J by 6 bases, and 13 bases separated the two germline ends. The CDR3 runs 13 residues. The CDR3 sequence is CASSPPNRDGYTF. CDR3 bases: TGTGCCAGCAGCCCCCCTAATAGAGATGGCTACACCTTC.

This clone was seen a few times. The V call is TRBV19, the J call TRBJ1-4; D is unresolved. V lost 3 bases and J lost 0, with 8 bases in between. Germline V gives CDR1 LNHDA, CDR2 SQIVND (reference sequence). This CDR3 contains 15 residues. In DNA, the CDR3 is TGTGCCAGTAGTATGGAGTGGGCAACTAATGAAAAACTGTTTTTT. Its translation is CASSMEWATNEKLFF.

The genes are TRBV15 and TRBJ1-4; possibly TRBD1 for D (5 bases). V dropped 5 bases and J dropped 3 bases, with 13 bases sitting between them. Germline CDR1 reads LNHNV; CDR2 reads YYDKDF (reference sequence). CDR3 length: 15 amino acids. In DNA, the CDR3 is TGTGCCACCAGCCTCCGGCGACAGCCTAATGAAAAACTGTTTTTT. Translated: CATSLRRQPNEKLFF.

About this clone itself: This same CDR3 is encoded by further DNA sequences in the sample. The V gene is TRBV27, the J gene TRBJ2-7; no reliable D call. CDR3 length: 12 residues. The germline V gene encodes CDR1 MNHEY and CDR2 SMNVEV (reference sequence). V lost 2 bases and J 3 bases, leaving 5 bases between the germline ends. This CDR3 is CASSLNGYEQYF. In nucleotides, the CDR3 is TGTGCCAGCAGTTTAAACGGCTACGAGCAGTACTTC.

CDR3 sequence (DNA): TGTGCCAGCAGACGGACAGTAGACGCTTTCTTT. Its translation is CASRRTVDAFF. The V gene is TRBV6-6, the J gene TRBJ1-1, with D maybe TRBD1 (6 bases). V was clipped by 6 bases and J by 11 bases, with 13 bases between them. CDR3 length equals 11 residues. CDR1 MNHNY and CDR2 SVGAGI come from the germline V gene (reference sequence).

This chain uses TRBV4-1 with TRBJ2-1; 7 nucleotides line up with TRBD1. CDR1 is MGHRA, CDR2 YSYEKL, per germline. V was pared by 0 bases and J by 4 bases, with 3 bases of the junction left unmatched. CDR3 length: 15 amino acids. CDR3 in DNA: TGCGCCAGCAGCCAAGAACAGGGGACGTACAATGAGCAGTTCTTC. This codes for CASSQEQGTYNEQFF.